The sequence of this TCR beta chain was determined in a study of T cells in Graves' hyperthyroidism and ophthalmopathy. As for this clonotype: A much larger clonotype is one base distant, so this may be a read error.

Trimming left V 5 bases short and J 5 bases short, with 10 bases between. The CDR3 contains 14 residues. CDR1 is SGHVS, CDR2 FQNEAQ, per germline. Exclusion criteria comprised uncontrolled infection, other autoimmune disease, pregnancy or lactation. The source material, RNA transcripts, was used to amplify TCR beta CDR3 regions. First-round RT-PCR targeting the TCR CDR3 was performed with the HTBI primer set. TCRdb redid the calling of the multiplex PCR reads with MiXCR, one entry per CDR3 protein. The data show 500,000 to 800,000 distinct CDR3 sequences, just under 45% seen once. This clonotype was sampled from an adult man with Graves' disease, either hyperthyroidism or ophthalmopathy (not recorded which). Sample: peripheral blood or thyroid tissue (not recorded which). The chain links TRBV7-8 to TRBJ1-6; possible D gene TRBD1, 5 bases. CDR3 sequence reads: CASSGGTDNSPLHF. CDR3 coding DNA: TGTGCCAGCAGCGGGGGGACGGATAATTCACCCCTCCACTTT.